Sequencing of this T cell receptor beta chain was carried out in a study of cytomegalovirus exposure and HLA in healthy donors. Findings and limits, study-wide: The HLA-A and HLA-B alleles of most subjects were reportedly predicted accurately from TCR beta sequences. Researchers counted around 170 TCR beta chains as cytomegalovirus-associated. Within an earlier analysis, most TCR beta V segments proved productive either about 90% or about 30% of the time.

After removal of 5 bases from V and 3 bases from J, the junction contained 7 bases not matched to a gene. This CDR3 region has 16 residues. Germline values: CDR1 LNHDA, CDR2 SQIVND (reference sequence). As to this clone: As yet, its antigen is unknown.

The PCR ran on 60 Vbeta and 13 Jbeta primers. Clones were sequenced by immunoSEQ multiplex PCR, and TCRdb holds only the in-frame ones, with some missing. The table has about 140,000 clones, 66% seen once. The sequence was collected from a woman aged 55 to 70 in good health and CMV-seronegative. The chain combines TRBV19 with TRBJ2-3, with 11 bases identical to TRBD2. The sequencing sample was made of PBMCs. CDR3 in amino acids: CASSGGSGRGTDTQYF. CDR3 coding DNA: TGTGCCAGTAGTGGAGGTAGCGGGAGGGGTACAGATACGCAGTATTTT.